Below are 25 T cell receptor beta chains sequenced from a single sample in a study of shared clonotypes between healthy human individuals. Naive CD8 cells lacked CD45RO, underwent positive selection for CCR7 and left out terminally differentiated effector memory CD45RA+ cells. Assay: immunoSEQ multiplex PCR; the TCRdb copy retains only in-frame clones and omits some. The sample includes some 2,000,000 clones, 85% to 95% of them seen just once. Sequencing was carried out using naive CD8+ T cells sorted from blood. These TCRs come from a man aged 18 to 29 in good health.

In DNA form, the CDR3 reads TGTGCCAGCAGCCAACATCCGCTGACAGGGGGCGGTGAGCAGTTCTTC. This gives the protein CASSQHPLTGGGEQFF. V is TRBV7-2 and J is TRBJ2-1; TRBD1 agrees at 10 bases. The CDR3 spans 16 residues. V shed 5 bases and J 9 bases; nucleotides not matched to a gene: 13. CDR1 is SGHTA and CDR2 is FQGNSA in the germline V gene.

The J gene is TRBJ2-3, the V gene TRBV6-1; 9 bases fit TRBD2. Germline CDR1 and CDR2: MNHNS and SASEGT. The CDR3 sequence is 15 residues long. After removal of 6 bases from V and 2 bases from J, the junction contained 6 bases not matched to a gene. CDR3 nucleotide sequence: TGTGCCAGCAGCTGGACTAGCGCGAACACAGATACGCAGTATTTT. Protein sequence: CASSWTSANTDTQYF.

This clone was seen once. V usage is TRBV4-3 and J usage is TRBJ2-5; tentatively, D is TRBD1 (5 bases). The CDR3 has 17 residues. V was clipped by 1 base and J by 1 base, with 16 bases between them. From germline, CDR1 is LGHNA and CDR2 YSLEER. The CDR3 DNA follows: TGCGCCAGCAGCCAAGTTTACGACAGCCCTTCCCAAGAGACCCAGTACTTC. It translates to CASSQVYDSPSQETQYF.

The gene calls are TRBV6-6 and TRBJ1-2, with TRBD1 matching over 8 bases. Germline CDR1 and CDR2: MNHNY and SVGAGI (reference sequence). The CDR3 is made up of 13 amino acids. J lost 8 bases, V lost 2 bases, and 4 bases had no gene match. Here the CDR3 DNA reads TGTGCCAGCAGTTACGGGGCAGGGGGCGGCTACACCTTC. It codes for CASSYGAGGGYTF.

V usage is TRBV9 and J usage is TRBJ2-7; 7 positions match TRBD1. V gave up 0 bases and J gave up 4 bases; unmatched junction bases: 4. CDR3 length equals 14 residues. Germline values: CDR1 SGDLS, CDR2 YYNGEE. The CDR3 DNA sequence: TGTGCCAGCAGCGTAGCGACAGGGTTGTACGAGCAGTACTTC. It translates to CASSVATGLYEQYF.

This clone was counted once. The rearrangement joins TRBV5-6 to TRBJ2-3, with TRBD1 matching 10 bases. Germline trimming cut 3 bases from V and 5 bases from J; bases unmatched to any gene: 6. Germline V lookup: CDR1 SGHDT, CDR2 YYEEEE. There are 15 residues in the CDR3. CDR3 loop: CASSSPTGGVDTQYF. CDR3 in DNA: TGTGCCAGCAGCTCGCCGACAGGGGGCGTAGATACGCAGTATTTT.

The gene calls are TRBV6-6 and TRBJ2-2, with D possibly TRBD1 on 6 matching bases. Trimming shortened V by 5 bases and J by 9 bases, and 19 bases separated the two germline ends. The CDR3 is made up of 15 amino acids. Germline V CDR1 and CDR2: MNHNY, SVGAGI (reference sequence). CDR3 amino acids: CASSPLQGPFWELFF. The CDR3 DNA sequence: TGTGCCAGCAGTCCGCTACAGGGACCTTTTTGGGAGCTGTTTTTT.

The CDR3 sequence is CASSQDKGLLTGELFF. The CDR3 nucleotides read TGTGCCAGCAGCCAAGACAAGGGGTTACTCACCGGGGAGCTGTTTTTT. This chain uses TRBV14 with TRBJ2-2; tentative D call: TRBD1 (5 bases). Trimming removed 0 bases at V and 4 bases at J, with 12 bases between. Looked up from germline, CDR1 is SGHDN and CDR2 is FVKESK. The CDR3 loop spans 16 amino acids.

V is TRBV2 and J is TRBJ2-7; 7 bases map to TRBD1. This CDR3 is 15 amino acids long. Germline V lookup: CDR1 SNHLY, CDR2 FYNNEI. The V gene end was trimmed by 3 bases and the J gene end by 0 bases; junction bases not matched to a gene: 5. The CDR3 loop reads CASSEARGYSYEQYF. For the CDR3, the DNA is TGTGCCAGCAGTGAGGCCAGGGGGTACTCCTACGAGCAGTACTTC.

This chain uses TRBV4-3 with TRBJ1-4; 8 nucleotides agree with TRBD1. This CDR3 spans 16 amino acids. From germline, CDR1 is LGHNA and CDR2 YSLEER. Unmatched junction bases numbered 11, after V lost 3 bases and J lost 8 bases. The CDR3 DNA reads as TGCGCCAGCAGCCACAACCCAGGGGGCGAAGTAGAAAAACTGTTTTTT. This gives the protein CASSHNPGGEVEKLFF.

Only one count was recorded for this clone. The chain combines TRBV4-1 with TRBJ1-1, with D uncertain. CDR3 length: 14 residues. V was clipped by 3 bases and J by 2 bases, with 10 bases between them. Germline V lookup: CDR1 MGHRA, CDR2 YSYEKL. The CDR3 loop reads CASSHQTANTEAFF. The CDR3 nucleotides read TGCGCCAGCAGCCATCAGACGGCAAACACTGAAGCTTTCTTT.

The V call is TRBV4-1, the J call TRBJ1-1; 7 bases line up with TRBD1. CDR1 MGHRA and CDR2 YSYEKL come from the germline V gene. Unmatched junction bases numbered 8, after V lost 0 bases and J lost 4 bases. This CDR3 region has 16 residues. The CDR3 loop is CASSQEGGAGGTEAFF. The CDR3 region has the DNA TGCGCCAGCAGCCAAGAGGGTGGGGCAGGGGGCACTGAAGCTTTCTTT.

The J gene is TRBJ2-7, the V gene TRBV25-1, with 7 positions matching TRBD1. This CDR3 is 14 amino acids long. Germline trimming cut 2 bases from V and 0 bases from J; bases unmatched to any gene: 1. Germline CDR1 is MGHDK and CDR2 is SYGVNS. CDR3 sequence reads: CASSETGASYEQYF. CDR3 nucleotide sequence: TGTGCCAGCAGTGAAACAGGGGCCTCCTACGAGCAGTACTTC.

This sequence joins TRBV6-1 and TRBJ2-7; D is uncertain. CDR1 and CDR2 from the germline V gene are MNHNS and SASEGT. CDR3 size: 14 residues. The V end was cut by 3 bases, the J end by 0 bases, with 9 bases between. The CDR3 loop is CASSEDQSSYEQYF. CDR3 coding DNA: TGTGCCAGCAGTGAGGACCAGAGCTCCTACGAGCAGTACTTC.

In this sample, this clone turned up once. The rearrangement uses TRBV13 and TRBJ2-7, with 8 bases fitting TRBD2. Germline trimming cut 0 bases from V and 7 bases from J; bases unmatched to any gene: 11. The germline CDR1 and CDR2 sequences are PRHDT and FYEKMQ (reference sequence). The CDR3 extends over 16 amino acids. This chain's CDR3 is CASSLGTREGPNEQYF. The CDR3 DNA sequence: TGTGCCAGCAGCTTAGGCACCCGGGAGGGCCCCAATGAGCAGTACTTC.

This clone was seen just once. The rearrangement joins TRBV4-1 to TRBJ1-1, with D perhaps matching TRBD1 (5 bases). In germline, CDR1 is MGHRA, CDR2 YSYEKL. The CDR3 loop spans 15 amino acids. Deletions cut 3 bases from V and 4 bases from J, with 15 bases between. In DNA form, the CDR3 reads TGCGCCAGCAGCCACCGGGGGGGATTGGCCACTGAAGCTTTCTTT. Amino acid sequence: CASSHRGGLATEAFF.

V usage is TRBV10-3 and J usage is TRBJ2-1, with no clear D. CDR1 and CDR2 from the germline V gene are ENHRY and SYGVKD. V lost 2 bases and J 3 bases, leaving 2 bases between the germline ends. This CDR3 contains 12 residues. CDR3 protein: CAISENYNEQFF. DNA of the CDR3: TGTGCCATCAGTGAGAACTACAATGAGCAGTTCTTC.

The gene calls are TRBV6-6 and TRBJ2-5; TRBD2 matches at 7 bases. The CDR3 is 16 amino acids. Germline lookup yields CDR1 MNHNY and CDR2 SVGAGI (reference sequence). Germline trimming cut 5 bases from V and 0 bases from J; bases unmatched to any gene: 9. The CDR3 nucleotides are TGTGCCAGCAGTCATCCCTTTCGGGAGGACCAAGAGACCCAGTACTTC. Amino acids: CASSHPFREDQETQYF.

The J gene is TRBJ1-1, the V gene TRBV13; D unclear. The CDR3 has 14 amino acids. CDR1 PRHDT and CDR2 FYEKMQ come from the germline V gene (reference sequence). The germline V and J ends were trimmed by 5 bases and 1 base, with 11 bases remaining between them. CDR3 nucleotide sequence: TGTGCCAGCAGCCCTAGAGCCGAGAACACTGAAGCTTTCTTT. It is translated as CASSPRAENTEAFF.

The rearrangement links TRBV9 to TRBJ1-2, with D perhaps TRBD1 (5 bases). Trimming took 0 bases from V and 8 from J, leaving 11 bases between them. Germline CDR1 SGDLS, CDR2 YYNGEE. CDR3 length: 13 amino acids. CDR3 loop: CASSVVSGHGYTF. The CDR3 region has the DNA TGTGCCAGCAGCGTAGTTTCAGGGCACGGCTACACCTTC. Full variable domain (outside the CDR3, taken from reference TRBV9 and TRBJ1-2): DSGVTQTPKHLITATGQRVTLRCSPRSGDLSVYWYQQSLDQGLQFLIQYYNGEERAKGNILERFSAQQFPDLHSELNLSSLELGDSALYFCASSVVSGHGYTFGSGTRLTVV.

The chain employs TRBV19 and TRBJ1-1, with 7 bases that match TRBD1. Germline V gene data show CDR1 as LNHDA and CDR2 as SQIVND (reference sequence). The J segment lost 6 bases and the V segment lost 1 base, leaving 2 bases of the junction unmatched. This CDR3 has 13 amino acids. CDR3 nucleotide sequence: TGTGCCAGTAGTATAGCCGGGACAGCTGAAGCTTTCTTT. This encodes CASSIAGTAEAFF.

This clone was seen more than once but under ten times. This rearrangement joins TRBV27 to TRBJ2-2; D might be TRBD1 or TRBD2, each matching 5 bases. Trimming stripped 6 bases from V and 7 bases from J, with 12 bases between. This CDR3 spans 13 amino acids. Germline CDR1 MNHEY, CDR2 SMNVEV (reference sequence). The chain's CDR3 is CASSNEGFGELFF. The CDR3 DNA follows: TGTGCCAGCAGCAACGAGGGGTTCGGGGAGCTGTTTTTT.

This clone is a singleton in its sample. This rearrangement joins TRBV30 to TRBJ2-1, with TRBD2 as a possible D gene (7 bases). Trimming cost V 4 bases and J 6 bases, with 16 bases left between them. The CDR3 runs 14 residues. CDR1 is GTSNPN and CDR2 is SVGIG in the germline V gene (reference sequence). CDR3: CAWTTLGGPNEQFF. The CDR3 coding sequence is TGTGCCTGGACCACTTTGGGGGGGCCCAATGAGCAGTTCTTC.

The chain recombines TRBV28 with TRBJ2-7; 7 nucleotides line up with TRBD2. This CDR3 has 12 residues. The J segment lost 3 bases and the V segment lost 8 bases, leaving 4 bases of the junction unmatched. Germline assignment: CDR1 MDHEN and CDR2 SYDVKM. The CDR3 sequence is CASGEGHYEQYF. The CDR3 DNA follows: TGTGCCAGCGGGGAGGGGCACTACGAGCAGTACTTC.

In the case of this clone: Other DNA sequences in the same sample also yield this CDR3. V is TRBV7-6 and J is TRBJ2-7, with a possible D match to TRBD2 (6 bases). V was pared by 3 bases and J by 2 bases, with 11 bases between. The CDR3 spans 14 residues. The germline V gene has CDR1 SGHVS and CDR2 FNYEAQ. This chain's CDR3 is CASSLSGGTYEQYF. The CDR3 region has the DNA TGTGCCAGCAGCTTGAGTGGCGGGACCTACGAGCAGTACTTC.